The next 3 T cell receptor beta chains were all read from a single sample in a study of T cells in Graves' hyperthyroidism and ophthalmopathy. Regions amplified from RNA transcripts were the TCR beta CDR3 regions. The HTBI set primed first-round TCR CDR3 RT-PCR. MiXCR, run by TCRdb on the multiplex PCR reads, gives a single entry per CDR3 protein. The data show around 380,000 distinct CDR3 sequences, with roughly 13% seen just once and roughly 20% held by the top ten. The sample was blood. The receptors derive from a man aged 30 to 45 with Graves' hyperthyroidism that later progressed to Graves' ophthalmopathy.

Many counts were recorded for this clonotype. The chain employs TRBV28 and TRBJ2-7; D may be TRBD2 (7 bases). The V end was cut by 2 bases, the J end by 3 bases, with 14 bases between. CDR3 length equals 15 residues. The germline CDR1 and CDR2 sequences are MDHEN and SYDVKM. CDR3 sequence (DNA): TGTGCCAGCAGTTTAGTAGGGGGGGGCCGCTACGAGCAGTACTTC. Translated: CASSLVGGGRYEQYF. The entire variable domain, with the rest obtained from reference TRBV28 and TRBJ2-7, is as follows: DVKVTQSSRYLVKRTGEKVFLECVQDMDHENMFWYRQDPGLGLRLIYFSYDVKMKEKGDIPEGYSVSREKKERFSLILESASTNQTSMYLCASSLVGGGRYEQYFGPGTRLTVT.

This clonotype was counted many times. The V call is TRBV5-1, the J call TRBJ2-7; the D gene is possibly TRBD1 (6 bases). The V gene lost 6 bases and the J gene lost 3 bases, with 16 bases spanning the gap. CDR1 and CDR2 from the germline V gene are SGHRS and YFSETQ. The CDR3 is 14 residues long. CDR3 DNA sequence: TGCGCCAGCAACCCGACCGGGACAAACTACGAGCAGTACTTC. Its protein product is CASNPTGTNYEQYF. The variable domain in full, with the rest retrieved from reference TRBV5-1 and TRBJ2-7, is KAGVTQTPRYLIKTRGQQVTLSCSPISGHRSVSWYQQTPGQGLQFLFEYFSETQRNKGNFPGRFSGRQFSNSRSEMNVSTLELGDSALYLCASNPTGTNYEQYFGPGTRLTVT.

This chain joins TRBV20-1 and TRBJ2-1; 11 bases are shared with TRBD2. With V trimmed by 5 bases and J by 5 bases, 5 bases remained unmatched. CDR1 DFQATT and CDR2 SNEGSKA come from the germline V gene (reference sequence). This CDR3 is built from 14 residues. CDR3: CSAHPSGGNNEQFF. In nucleotides, the CDR3 is TGCAGTGCTCATCCTAGCGGGGGGAACAATGAGCAGTTCTTC.